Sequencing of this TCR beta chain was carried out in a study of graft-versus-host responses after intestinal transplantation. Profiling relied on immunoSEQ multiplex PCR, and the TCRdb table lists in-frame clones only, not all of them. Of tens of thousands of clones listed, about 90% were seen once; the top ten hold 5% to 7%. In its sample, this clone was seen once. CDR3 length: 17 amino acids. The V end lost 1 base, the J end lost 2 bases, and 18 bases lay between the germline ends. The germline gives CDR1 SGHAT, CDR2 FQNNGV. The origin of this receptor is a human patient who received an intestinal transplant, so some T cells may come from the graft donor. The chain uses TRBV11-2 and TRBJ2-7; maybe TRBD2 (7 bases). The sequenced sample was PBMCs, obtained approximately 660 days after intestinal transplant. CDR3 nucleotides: TGTGCCAGCAGCTTAGGGCCGTACAGGGACTATACCTACGAGCAGTACTTC. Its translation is CASSLGPYRDYTYEQYF.